This T cell receptor beta chain was recovered during a study of blood T cells in healthy people across ages. Details on this clonotype: As yet, its antigen is unknown.

Next came a second PCR, run for about 6 to 12 cycles, which used a sample-barcoded 5' primer along with a J-beta primer mix. Each single sample gave us at least 2.5 million CDR3-containing paired-end reads. TCRdb re-called the 5' RACE reads through MiXCR, storing one row per CDR3 protein. The sample has 600,000 to 1,000,000 distinct CDR3 sequences, roughly 25% seen once. Germline-derived CDR1 and CDR2 are SGHKS and YYEKEE (reference sequence). CDR3 length equals 15 residues. V was shortened by 1 base and J by 2 bases, with 12 bases between the two germline ends. Broader study findings: With donor CMV status unknown, expanded clonotype changes were possibly confounded.

These data were also reused for a study on T cells of mothers and their children. That report adds: The donors comprised about 6 children and their three healthy Caucasian mothers. The study obtained over 8.5 million TCR beta CDR3 reads per mother and 3 million to 3.5 million per child.

The receptor was derived from a boy younger than 18 in good health. The specimen sequenced was blood. V gene TRBV5-5 combines with J gene TRBJ2-5; D gene ambiguous. CDR3 bases: TGTGCCAGCAGCTTGTCGGAGCGCCTACAAGAGACCCAGTACTTC. Protein: CASSLSERLQETQYF.